The present TCR beta chain was sequenced within a study of vaccination and CD4 T cells after COVID-19 (dated 2022 in TCRdb). In terms of the full investigation: The convalescent cohort comprised six males and four females, including two Hispanic individuals, seven Caucasians, two Asians and one multiracial person. Two doses of either the Pfizer-BioNTech BNT162b2 vaccine (n=8) or the Moderna mRNA-1273 vaccine (n=2) were administered to participants. Post-COVID blood samples were collected from convalescent patients a median of around 100 days after diagnosis, with a range of roughly 30 to 170 days. Post-vaccine blood samples were collected a median of approximately 68 days after the second vaccine dose, ranging from roughly 14 to 241 days. The cultures were stimulated with overlapping spike peptide pools from SARS-CoV-2 and from the common cold coronaviruses HCoV-NL63, HCoV-OC43 and HCoV-229E. Control cultures received a CEFX viral epitope pool as the positive control, an HIV-1 Nef peptide pool as the negative control, or no peptide. In under twelve COVID-19 convalescent patients and a few infection-naive healthy vaccine recipients, researchers compared the spike-specific CD4+ TCR repertoire from before mRNA vaccination with the repertoire from after.

A word on this clonotype: Its antigen is not yet known. The junction differs from germline at one of its ends, possibly a read error.

Preparation of the library involved PCR. TCR sequencing of DNA from cultured CD4+ T cells used the Oncomine TCR Beta short-read assay at the Johns Hopkins FTIC core. Genomic DNA was extracted from the cultured CD4+ T cells with the QIAamp micro DNA kit. Oncomine TCR Beta libraries from cultured CD4+ T cells were pooled with unique dual indexes and sequenced on an Illumina iSeq 100. For the original study's pipeline: Non-productive sequences were removed, and CDR3s not starting with C, not ending with F or W, or shorter than 7 amino acids were discarded. The MANAFEST web application was used to identify antigen-specific clonotypes by comparing peptide-stimulated wells against reference wells and other culture wells. For a clone to be called positive, the clone needed an FDR below 0.05, an odds ratio above 5, and a productive frequency above 0.1% in at least two of three replicate wells. Clonotypes that were significantly expanded in both SARS-CoV-2 spike wells and at least one common cold coronavirus spike condition were defined as cross-reactive. Similarity between CDR3 sequences was evaluated in R version 3.6.1 using Levenshtein distances (stringdist) and unrooted phylogenetic trees (ape). TCRdb trimmed the raw reads at Q25, called clones with MiXCR and kept productive beta chains. Each CDR3 protein gets just one entry, which takes the most common genes and DNA from the rows behind it. Here the V and J calls rest on TCRdb's processing, not on the authors' analysis. The sample table contains 14,000 to 15,000 distinct CDR3 sequences; only one count was recorded for about 77% of them. Clones ranked in the top ten supply about 8.9% of the sample.

According to the study, the label for this sample's treatment or condition signals: roughly ten-day PBMC culture with coronavirus spike peptide pools or control peptides (ViraFEST assay). The study used the ViraFEST assay, which expanded antigen-specific T cells with peptide pools and then identified expanded clonotypes by TCR sequencing. Negative nucleocapsid antibody tests taken both before and after vaccination confirmed that the healthy vaccine recipients had no prior SARS-CoV-2 infection. About 2 million PBMCs per well were cultured in IMDM with approximately 5.5% human AB serum and about 9.2 IU/ml IL-2, plus 10 ug/ml peptide pools. On days 3 and 7, half of the culture medium was replaced with fresh IL-2-containing medium. CD4+ T cells were isolated after approximately ten days of culture through negative selection using the EasySep CD4+ T cell isolation kit. Ficoll-Paque Plus gradient centrifugation was used to isolate PBMCs from whole blood, and the isolated PBMCs were then either used fresh or cryopreserved at -140C. Each culture condition was generally run in triplicate wells.

From cysteine to phenylalanine, the CDR3 is 12 amino acids long. Only the CDR3 part of the read is kept: 36 bases, read in frame from the first base. CDR1 and CDR2, looked up from the germline V gene (reference sequence), are LNHNV and YYDKDF. Here is what the overall study found, with its caveats: The study included relatively few convalescent patients and did not analyze early timepoints after natural infection. Although the median number of SARS-CoV-2-reactive clonotypes went up from roughly 20 after infection to some 40 after vaccination, the increase was not significant. Of the vaccine-specific clones in convalescent patients, 304 of 307, or nearly all, reacted only to SARS-CoV-2 spike and did not cross-react with common cold coronaviruses. Among convalescent patients, a median around 89% of the SARS-CoV-2-reactive clones seen after vaccination appeared only after vaccination, which suggests priming specific to the vaccine.

The chain is encoded by TRBV15 joined to TRBJ1-3; the D gene is not confidently resolved. This sequence originates from a human donor who received a COVID-19 vaccine. The sequencing used CD4+ T cells from blood, cultured in vitro, collected after SARS-CoV-2 vaccination. The nucleotide sequence is TGTACCACCAGCGCCCTGGGAAACACCATATATTTT. Its coded protein is CTTSALGNTIYF.